The 23 T cell receptor beta chains in this list originate from one sample, sequenced in a study of esophageal squamous cell carcinoma under preoperative chemotherapy. TCRdb reanalysed the PCR reads using MiXCR and keeps one entry per CDR3 protein. The sample includes approximately 15,000 distinct CDR3 sequences, around three fifths of them seen just once. Time point in this sample: before preoperative PTX-NDP chemotherapy. The sample was taken from a patient given preoperative chemotherapy. The source is a human donor with esophageal squamous cell carcinoma. The donor label of this sample is uncertain.

As regards this clonotype: The junction differs from germline at one of its ends, possibly a read error. This chain links TRBV7-8 with TRBJ2-1; TRBD2 matches 7 bases. The CDR3 has 13 residues. The germline CDR1 and CDR2 sequences are SGHVS and FQNEAQ. The CDR3 DNA sequence: TGTGCCAGCAGCCTAGCGGAGAACAATGAGCAGTTCTTC. Translating it yields CASSLAENNEQFF. The complete variable domain, with remaining parts taken from reference TRBV7-8 and TRBJ2-1, reads GAGVSQSPRYKVAKRGQDVALRCDPISGHVSLFWYQQALGQGPEFLTYFQNEAQLDKSGLPSDRFFAERPEGSVSTLKIQRTQQEDSAVYLCASSLAENNEQFFGPGTRLTVL.

This sequence joins TRBV6-1 and TRBJ2-3, with D tentatively TRBD1 (7 bases). The J call may be incorrect, as the DNA end agrees better with TRBJ2-4. The germline V gene has CDR1 MNHNS and CDR2 SASEGT. The CDR3 runs to 16 residues. In nucleotides, the CDR3 is TGTGCCAGCAGTGGCAAGCAGGGGGGAGCGGAAGATACTCAGTACTTC. Its translation: CASSGKQGGAEDTQYF.

V and J are TRBV7-6 and TRBJ2-7; 7 positions match TRBD2. CDR3 size: 15 residues. V gave up 5 bases and J gave up 7 bases; unmatched junction bases: 14. Germline V gene lookup returns CDR1 SGHVS and CDR2 FNYEAQ. As DNA, the CDR3 is TGTGCCAGCAGCCCCCTACTAGCGCCGGCGGGGGAGCAGTACTTC. Amino acids: CASSPLLAPAGEQYF.

This clonotype counts as medium-sized. The rearrangement links TRBV11-2 to TRBJ2-3, with TRBD2 matching 9 bases. This CDR3 spans 16 amino acids. CDR1 and CDR2 (germline): SGHAT, FQNNGV. With V trimmed by 1 base and J by 2 bases, 4 bases remained unmatched. Here the CDR3 DNA reads TGTGCCAGCAGCTTAGGAGCGGGGGGTTTCACAGATACGCAGTATTTT. It translates to CASSLGAGGFTDTQYF.

This clonotype was seen repeatedly, ten times or more. The V gene is TRBV27, the J gene TRBJ2-3; D call uncertain. Germline CDR1 MNHEY, CDR2 SMNVEV (reference sequence). Trimming stripped 4 bases from V and 0 bases from J, with 5 bases between. The CDR3 covers 13 residues. The CDR3 sequence: CASSSHSTDTQYF. CDR3 nucleotides: TGTGCCAGCAGTTCACATAGCACAGATACGCAGTATTTT.

This chain links TRBV6-1 with TRBJ2-3; possibly TRBD1 or TRBD2 for D (5 bases each). The DNA end is a closer match to TRBJ2-7, so the J assignment may be wrong. This CDR3 is 14 amino acids long. CDR1 is MNHNS, CDR2 SASEGT, per germline. The CDR3 region is CAGSGGRAVETQYF. The CDR3 DNA sequence: TGTGCGGGCAGTGGGGGACGAGCCGTCGAGACGCAGTACTTC.

The V and J genes are TRBV11-2 and TRBJ2-1; the D gene is possibly TRBD1 (5 bases). The DNA end favors TRBJ2-5, so the J call may be wrong. This CDR3 is 15 amino acids long. Per germline, CDR1 SGHAT and CDR2 FQNNGV. CDR3 sequence (DNA): TGTGCCAGCAGCTTATCTAGGCAGGGTCTCGAGACCCAGTACTTC. Translation gives CASSLSRQGLETQYF.

This clonotype came up a few times. The chain employs TRBV7-2 and TRBJ1-5; 11 bases align to TRBD1. The germline CDR1 and CDR2 sequences are SGHTA and FQGNSA. The trim removed 0 bases at V and 4 bases at J, leaving 2 bases unmatched. The CDR3 loop spans 16 amino acids. In nucleotides, the CDR3 is TGTGCCAGCAGCTTAGCGGGACAGGGGGGGAATCAGCCCCAGCATTTT. Translating it yields CASSLAGQGGNQPQHF.

This clonotype was seen once. V gene TRBV6-1 combines with J gene TRBJ2-1; D possibly matches TRBD1 or TRBD2 (5 bases each). The J call is doubtful: the DNA matches TRBJ2-7 better. This CDR3 region has 16 residues. Germline values: CDR1 MNHNS, CDR2 SASEGT. CDR3 DNA: TGTGCCAGCAGGGGCAACCGGGGCGACGACGCAGAGACGCAGTACTTC. It codes for CASRGNRGDDAETQYF.

This clonotype was observed a handful of times. The CDR3 DNA reads TGTGCCAGCAGCACAGGGGGTTTGAACACTGAAGCTTTCTTT. Translating it yields CASSTGGLNTEAFF. The gene calls are TRBV12-3 or TRBV12-4 and TRBJ1-1; 8 bases are shared with TRBD1. The CDR3 runs to 14 residues. V shed 6 bases, J shed 0 bases, and the junction held 3 bases outside the gene matches.

With regard to this clonotype: An end of the junction differs from the germline gene, which may be a read error. V usage is TRBV6-5 and J usage is TRBJ2-3; 8 nucleotides match TRBD2. CDR3 size: 18 residues. The germline gives CDR1 MNHEY, CDR2 SVGAGI. CDR3 region: CASSCRGGGAGVTDTQYF. The CDR3 DNA is TGTGCCAGCAGTTGCCGGGGAGGGGGAGCGGGAGTCACAGATACGCAGTATTTC.

J is TRBJ2-3 and V is TRBV6-1, with D possibly TRBD1 on 6 matching bases. V was cut by 3 bases and J by 0 bases, with 7 bases left in between. The CDR3 has 14 residues. Germline values: CDR1 MNHNS, CDR2 SASEGT. DNA for the CDR3: TGTGCCAGCAGTGAGGACAGTAGCACAGATACGCAGTATTTT. This codes for CASSEDSSTDTQYF.

This chain links TRBV27 with TRBJ2-1, with D hard to call. V lost 5 bases to trimming and J lost 10 bases, with 15 bases between them. Germline CDR1 MNHEY, CDR2 SMNVEV (reference sequence). CDR3 size: 13 residues. This chain's CDR3 is CASSPLPPREQFF. In DNA form, the CDR3 reads TGTGCCAGCAGTCCATTGCCTCCTCGAGAGCAGTTCTTC.

Points on this clonotype: At one end the junction does not follow the germline gene, possibly because of a read error. CDR3 nucleotide sequence: TGTGCCAGGGGAAAAGGGGCGGGGGGCGGGGAGACCCAGTATTTC. It codes for CARGKGAGGGETQYF. The rearrangement links TRBV6-1 to TRBJ2-1; 8 nucleotides line up with TRBD2. The CDR3 contains 15 residues. Germline V gene lookup returns CDR1 MNHNS and CDR2 SASEGT.

The chain combines TRBV4-2 with TRBJ2-7; TRBD2 matches 8 bases. Germline V lookup: CDR1 LGHNA, CDR2 YNFKEQ. The CDR3 loop spans 15 amino acids. Losses at the gene ends were 1 base for V and 3 bases for J; bases not matched to a gene: 5. As DNA, the CDR3 is TGTGCCAGCAGCCAAGCGGGAGGGGGTCGCTACGAGCAGTACTTC. It yields the protein CASSQAGGGRYEQYF.

The V and J genes are TRBV6-5 and TRBJ2-4; TRBD1 or TRBD2 may be the D gene (6 bases each). V dropped 2 bases and J dropped 13 bases, with 18 bases sitting between them. This CDR3 contains 14 residues. Germline CDR1 is MNHEY and CDR2 is SVGAGI. The CDR3 coding sequence is TGTGCCAGCAGTTACCGACGCACGGGGGCGCCCCAGTACTTC. As protein: CASSYRRTGAPQYF.

The rearrangement joins TRBV12-3 or TRBV12-4 to TRBJ2-2; TRBD2 aligns across 9 bases. Trimming took 6 bases from V and 5 from J; bases not matched to a gene: 7. The CDR3 spans 15 residues. As DNA, the CDR3 is TGTGCCAGCAGCTTTAGCGGGAGAGGGACCGGGGAGCTGTTTTTT. Its protein is CASSFSGRGTGELFF.

Details on this clonotype: The junction differs from germline at one of its ends, possibly a read error. The rearrangement links TRBV7-2 to TRBJ2-5; 7 bases map to TRBD1. The CDR3 is made up of 14 amino acids. CDR1 and CDR2 from the germline V gene are SGHTA and FQGNSA. The CDR3: CAGKGGRDQETQYF. Here the CDR3 DNA reads TGTGCGGGGAAAGGGGGCCGTGACCAAGAGACGCAGTATTTC.

This sequence joins TRBV27 and TRBJ2-1, with D perhaps TRBD2 (5 bases). Near its end, the DNA agrees better with TRBJ2-7, so the J call may be wrong. The germline gives CDR1 MNHEY, CDR2 SMNVEV (reference sequence). The CDR3 totals 15 residues. CDR3 in amino acids: CASSLSRPSYNEQYF. Written as DNA, the CDR3 is TGTGCCAGCAGTTTATCCAGGCCTAGCTACAATGAGCAGTACTTC.

The sample holds a few counts of this clonotype. The chain combines TRBV7-2 with TRBJ2-1, with 9 positions matching TRBD2. The length of the CDR3 is 18 residues. The germline CDR1 and CDR2 sequences are SGHTA and FQGNSA. Losses at the gene ends were 5 bases for V and 13 bases for J; bases not matched to a gene: 24. CDR3 DNA sequence: TGTGCCAGCAGCCCACGCCCCTCGCTAGCGGGGATGCAAGAGACCCAGTTCTTC. Protein product: CASSPRPSLAGMQETQFF.

This sequence joins TRBV7-2 and TRBJ2-1; 11 bases are a match to TRBD2. The better agreement between TRBJ2-7 and the DNA end casts doubt on the J call. CDR1 SGHTA and CDR2 FQGNSA come from the germline V gene. This CDR3 region has 16 residues. The CDR3 reads CASSSLTSGATYEQYF. Here the CDR3 DNA reads TGTGCCAGCAGCTCGCTGACTAGCGGGGCGACCTACGAGCAGTACTTC.

The rearrangement uses TRBV10-3 and TRBJ2-3, with D possibly called TRBD1 or TRBD2 (5 bases each). V lost 11 bases and J 5 bases, leaving 23 bases between the germline ends. Germline V gene sequence: CDR1 ENHRY, CDR2 SYGVKD. The CDR3 consists of 15 residues. In DNA form, the CDR3 reads TGTGCCGCGGGTAGAGGGGAACGAGACCAAGATACGCAGTATTTT. Amino acid sequence: CAAGRGERDQDTQYF.

Of note for this clonotype: A read error may produce the germline difference seen at one junction end. This sequence joins TRBV7-2 and TRBJ2-3; 7 bases align to TRBD2. CDR3 size: 16 residues. Germline CDR1 reads SGHTA; CDR2 reads FQGNSA. For the CDR3, the DNA is TGTGCTAGCGGTGGAAGCGGGGTAGGTGGCACAGAGACGCAGTATTTT. Amino acids: CASGGSGVGGTETQYF. Full variable domain (remainder filled in from reference TRBV7-2 and TRBJ2-3): GAGVSQSPSNKVTEKGKDVELRCDPISGHTALYWYRQSLGQGLEFLIYFQGNSAPDKSGLPSDRFSAERTGGSVSTLTIQRTQQEDSAVYLCASGGSGVGGTETQYFGPGTRLTVL.